This passage covers 17 T cell receptor beta chains from one sample sequenced in a study of shared clonotypes between healthy human individuals. Libraries were prepared by immunoSEQ multiplex PCR; TCRdb keeps only in-frame clonotypes and omits some of them. This sample has about 2.4 million clones, with roughly 93% found just once. Sequencing was performed on naive CD4+ T cells from PBMCs. Subset defined: CD45RA+ positively selected. The receptors stem from a man aged 18 to 29 in good health. Some clones in this sample may be carry-over from other donors' samples.

The gene calls are TRBV11-2 and TRBJ2-3; possibly TRBD1 for D (5 bases). Trimming removed 4 bases at V and 9 bases at J, with 11 bases between. CDR3 length: 12 amino acids. Germline V lookup: CDR1 SGHAT, CDR2 FQNNGV. In DNA, the CDR3 is TGTGCCAGCAGCTCGAACAGGATAACGCAGTATTTT. Its translation: CASSSNRITQYF. The whole variable domain, remainder taken from reference TRBV11-2 and TRBJ2-3, is EAGVAQSPRYKIIEKRQSVAFWCNPISGHATLYWYQQILGQGPKLLIQFQNNGVVDDSQLPKDRFSAERLKGVDSTLKIQPAKLEDSAVYLCASSSNRITQYFGPGTRLTVL.

The chain has TRBV10-3 and TRBJ2-3; no definite D call. The CDR3 extends over 14 amino acids. Germline lookup yields CDR1 ENHRY and CDR2 SYGVKD. V lost 4 bases, J lost 2 bases, and 10 bases lay in between. The CDR3 nucleotides are TGTGCCATCAGTGGGGTGGGGTCCACAGATACGCAGTATTTT. This gives the protein CAISGVGSTDTQYF.

V and J are TRBV6-5 and TRBJ1-1; D remains unclear. The V and J ends lost 4 bases and 0 bases respectively, with 12 bases between them. Germline V gene data show CDR1 as MNHEY and CDR2 as SVGAGI. The CDR3 sequence is 15 residues long. DNA for the CDR3: TGTGCCAGCAGTTCCCCCGCGGGTATGAACACTGAAGCTTTCTTT. It codes for CASSSPAGMNTEAFF.

J is TRBJ2-1 and V is TRBV11-3; 12 positions agree with TRBD2. V was clipped by 3 bases and J by 1 base; unmatched bases: 4. The CDR3 loop spans 17 amino acids. CDR1 is SGHNT, CDR2 YENEEA, per germline. The CDR3 region is CASSLGLAGGSYNEQFF. The CDR3 DNA reads as TGTGCCAGCAGCTTGGGTCTAGCGGGAGGGTCCTACAATGAGCAGTTCTTC.

Of note for this clone: Different DNA sequences within this sample yield the same CDR3. The chain carries TRBV6-5 and TRBJ1-1; 9 bases agree with TRBD1. Germline values: CDR1 MNHEY, CDR2 SVGAGI. The CDR3 covers 15 residues. The ends lost 0 bases at V and 5 bases at J; junction bases unmatched: 4. This CDR3 reads CASSYSGQGGTEAFF. The CDR3 DNA sequence: TGTGCCAGCAGTTACTCGGGACAGGGAGGGACTGAAGCTTTCTTT.

The rearrangement uses TRBV10-3 and TRBJ1-5; D unresolved. The V gene's germline CDR1 is ENHRY and CDR2 SYGVKD. V was pared by 4 bases and J by 0 bases, with 22 bases between. The CDR3 covers 19 residues. This CDR3 reads CAISVRISEGVYSNQPQHF. The CDR3 DNA sequence: TGTGCCATCAGTGTCCGGATATCGGAGGGCGTCTATAGCAATCAGCCCCAGCATTTT.

The chain carries TRBV14 and TRBJ2-1; unclear D gene. V shed 2 bases and J shed 13 bases, with 15 bases lying between them. Per germline, CDR1 SGHDN and CDR2 FVKESK. The CDR3 is 13 amino acids. Here the CDR3 reads CASSQNLRDPQFF. The CDR3 DNA sequence: TGTGCCAGCAGCCAAAATCTCAGAGACCCTCAGTTCTTC.

CDR3 residues: CASLTPLAGYNEQFF. CDR3 sequence (DNA): TGTGCCAGCTTAACCCCTCTGGCGGGTTACAATGAGCAGTTCTTC. The chain uses TRBV28 and TRBJ2-1, with TRBD2 as a possible D gene (5 bases). There are 15 residues in the CDR3. CDR1 is MDHEN, CDR2 SYDVKM, per germline. Trimming shortened V by 8 bases and J by 4 bases, and 18 bases separated the two germline ends.

V and J are TRBV5-8 and TRBJ2-7; the match to TRBD1 covers 11 bases. Germline V gene sequence: CDR1 SGHTS, CDR2 YDEGEE. The CDR3 consists of 14 residues. The V segment lost 1 base and the J segment 6 bases; nucleotides outside the gene matches: 3. This CDR3 reads CASSLWGQGGEQYF. The CDR3 nucleotides read TGTGCCAGCAGCTTGTGGGGACAGGGGGGCGAGCAGTACTTC.

Concerning this clone: Additional DNA sequences in this sample encode the identical CDR3. This chain uses TRBV6-6 with TRBJ2-3, with TRBD1 matching 7 bases. With V trimmed by 4 bases and J by 3 bases, 1 base remained unmatched. CDR1 MNHNY and CDR2 SVGAGI come from the germline V gene (reference sequence). The CDR3 is made up of 13 amino acids. The DNA of the CDR3 is TGTGCCAGCAGTTCAGGGGGAACAGATACGCAGTATTTT. This translates into CASSSGGTDTQYF.

The count of this clone is one. The V call is TRBV7-8, the J call TRBJ2-3; the match to TRBD2 covers 8 bases. Germline V CDR1 and CDR2: SGHVS, FQNEAQ. With V trimmed by 4 bases and J by 0 bases, 21 bases remained unmatched. This CDR3 region has 21 residues. The CDR3 DNA follows: TGTGCCAGCAGCTCCCCGAGGGGAGGGGACCGGGCTAGCGGGAGCACAGATACGCAGTATTTT. Its translation: CASSSPRGGDRASGSTDTQYF.

This chain uses TRBV10-3 with TRBJ2-3, with D unclear. From germline, CDR1 is ENHRY and CDR2 SYGVKD. The CDR3 length is 14 residues. V dropped 1 base and J dropped 6 bases, with 11 bases sitting between them. Here the CDR3 reads CAISEWGRTDTQYF. CDR3 coding DNA: TGTGCCATCAGTGAGTGGGGTAGAACGGATACGCAGTATTTT.

The gene calls are TRBV6-6 and TRBJ2-7, with D perhaps matching TRBD1 (6 bases). The germline V and J ends were trimmed by 6 bases and 2 bases, with 14 bases remaining between them. This CDR3 has 14 amino acids. Germline V lookup: CDR1 MNHNY, CDR2 SVGAGI (reference sequence). The CDR3 nucleotides are TGTGCCAGCAGCGCACCAGGGGTTCCCTACGAGCAGTACTTC. Its translation: CASSAPGVPYEQYF.

This chain connects TRBV7-9 to TRBJ2-1; D might be TRBD1 or TRBD2, each matching 5 bases. Trimming took 5 bases from V and 7 from J, leaving 21 bases between them. There are 16 residues in the CDR3. Germline CDR1 and CDR2: SEHNR and FQNEAQ (reference sequence). The CDR3 nucleotides are TGTGCCAGCAGCCGCATGGGCCCGGGGCGGGTAAATGAGCAGTTCTTC. Translated, it gives CASSRMGPGRVNEQFF.

Comment on this clone: This same CDR3 is encoded by further DNA sequences in the sample. The genes are TRBV7-9 and TRBJ2-7; D call uncertain. The CDR3 sequence is 12 residues long. The ends were cut back, 3 bases at V and 3 bases at J, with 6 bases in the middle. Germline CDR1 SEHNR, CDR2 FQNEAQ (reference sequence). CDR3 sequence (DNA): TGTGCCAGCAGCTTGGTCCTCTACGAGCAGTACTTC. Residues: CASSLVLYEQYF.

On this clone itself: In the same sample, other DNA sequences code for this CDR3. This rearrangement joins TRBV9 to TRBJ2-7; 9 nucleotides align to TRBD1. Germline V gives CDR1 SGDLS, CDR2 YYNGEE. Trimming at V came to 0 bases and at J to 4 bases, leaving 5 bases not matched to a gene. CDR3 size: 15 residues. CDR3 in DNA: TGTGCCAGCAGCGTAGCTACAGGGGGCTTTTACGAGCAGTACTTC. Amino acids: CASSVATGGFYEQYF.

This chain joins TRBV18 and TRBJ2-4; 9 bases fit TRBD2. This CDR3 has 16 residues. CDR1 and CDR2 (germline): KGHSH, LQKENI. The ends lost 3 bases at V and 2 bases at J; junction bases unmatched: 5. The CDR3 DNA follows: TGTGCCAGCTCACCGGTGGCGGGAGGGACCAAAAACATTCAGTACTTC. Translated, it gives CASSPVAGGTKNIQYF.